This T cell receptor (beta chain) was sequenced in a study of blood T cell repertoires in COVID-19. Study in general: Acute-phase and convalescent COVID-19 samples originated in the United States, Italy and Spain.

V lost 4 bases and J lost 8; bases outside the gene matches: 9. Germline CDR1 SGHKS, CDR2 YYEKEE (reference sequence). This CDR3 contains 13 residues. Per the study methods: The authors estimated nucleated cell counts from reference gene primer amplification. Libraries were prepared by immunoSEQ multiplex PCR; TCRdb keeps only in-frame clonotypes and omits some of them. D and trimming come from the DNA, and the V and J calls and clone size come from that table. The data hold about 90,000 clones, with approximately 86% observed a single time. The sample comprised peripheral blood. V is TRBV5-5 and J is TRBJ2-7; 7 bases line up with TRBD1. This TCR was recovered from a man older than 75 with acute or convalescent COVID-19. Here the CDR3 reads CASSRTGVLKQYF. The CDR3 nucleotides read TGTGCCAGCAGCCGTACAGGGGTTTTGAAGCAGTACTTC.